Sequencing of this TCR beta chain was carried out in a study of blood T cell repertoires in COVID-19. Original data processing: Reference gene primer amplification yielded estimated nucleated cell counts. Some clones are missing from TCRdb's copy, which holds only in-frame ones; the method was immunoSEQ multiplex PCR. V, J and clone size were drawn from that table, and D and trimming were deduced from the DNA. Among tens of thousands of clones listed, around 87% were seen once. The sequence was collected from a man aged 50 to 59 with active or convalescent COVID-19. Sequencing was carried out using peripheral blood.

CDR3 DNA: TGCGCCAGCAGCTACTCCGGGACTAGCGTAGAGACCCAGTACTTC. Its translation is CASSYSGTSVETQYF. The rearrangement links TRBV4-1 to TRBJ2-5; 10 nucleotides agree with TRBD2. CDR3 size: 15 residues. V lost 5 bases and J lost 4; bases outside the gene matches: 7. Germline CDR1 reads MGHRA; CDR2 reads YSYEKL.